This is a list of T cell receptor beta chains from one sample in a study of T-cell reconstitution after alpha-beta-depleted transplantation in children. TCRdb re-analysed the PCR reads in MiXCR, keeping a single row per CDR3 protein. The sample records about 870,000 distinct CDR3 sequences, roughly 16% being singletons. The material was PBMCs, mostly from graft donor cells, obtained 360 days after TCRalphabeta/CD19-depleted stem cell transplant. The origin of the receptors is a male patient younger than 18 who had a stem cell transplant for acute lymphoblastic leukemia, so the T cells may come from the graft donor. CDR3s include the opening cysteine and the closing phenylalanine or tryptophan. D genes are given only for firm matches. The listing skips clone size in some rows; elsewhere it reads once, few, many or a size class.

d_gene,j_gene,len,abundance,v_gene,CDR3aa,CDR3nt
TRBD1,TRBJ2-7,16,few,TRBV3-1,CASSRNPGQSSYEQYF,TGTGCCAGCAGCCGGAACCCGGGACAGAGCTCCTACGAGCAGTACTTC
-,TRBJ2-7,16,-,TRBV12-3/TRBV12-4,CASSFGSGHISYEQYF,TGTGCCAGCAGTTTTGGTAGTGGACACATCTCCTACGAGCAGTACTTC
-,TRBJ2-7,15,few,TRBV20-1,CSARRMGTGTYEQYF,TGCAGTGCTAGACGAATGGGGACCGGAACCTACGAGCAGTACTTC
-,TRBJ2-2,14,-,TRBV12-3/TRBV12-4,CASSFIGVTGELFF,TGTGCCAGCAGTTTTATCGGAGTGACCGGGGAGCTGTTTTTT
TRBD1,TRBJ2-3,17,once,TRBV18,CASSPLTGTGGTDTQYF,TGTGCCAGCTCACCACTAACCGGGACAGGGGGCACAGATACGCAGTATTTT
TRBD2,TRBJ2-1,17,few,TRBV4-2,CASSRSEGLAGFNEQFF,TGTGCCAGCAGCCGGTCAGAGGGACTAGCGGGATTTAACGAGCAGTTCTTC
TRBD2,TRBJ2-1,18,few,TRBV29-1,CSVDPPGLAGGTYNEQFF,TGCAGCGTGGATCCCCCGGGACTAGCGGGAGGTACCTACAATGAGCAGTTCTTC
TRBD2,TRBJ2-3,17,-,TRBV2,CASSVQYQREGLDTQYF,TGTGCCAGCAGTGTTCAGTACCAGCGGGAGGGCCTGGATACGCAGTATTTT
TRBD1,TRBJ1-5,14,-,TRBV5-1,CASSLETGVGPQHF,TGCGCCAGCAGCTTGGAGACAGGGGTCGGGCCCCAGCATTTT
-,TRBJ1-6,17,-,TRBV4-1,CASSQVGSDREGSPLHF,TGCGCCAGCAGCCAAGTGGGGAGTGATAGAGAGGGGTCACCCCTCCACTTT
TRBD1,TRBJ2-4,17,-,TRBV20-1,CSATRYDGQGAKNIQYF,TGCAGTGCTACCCGGTATGATGGACAGGGGGCCAAAAACATTCAGTACTTC
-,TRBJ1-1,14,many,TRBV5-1,CASSFMGFSTEAFF,TGCGCCAGCAGCTTTATGGGTTTCAGCACTGAAGCTTTCTTT
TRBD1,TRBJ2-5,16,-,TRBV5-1,CASSSTGTGGSETQYF,TGCGCCAGCAGTTCGACCGGGACAGGGGGCAGCGAGACCCAGTACTTC
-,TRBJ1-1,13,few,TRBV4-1,CASSQDWWSEAFF,TGCGCCAGCAGCCAGGACTGGTGGTCTGAAGCTTTCTTT
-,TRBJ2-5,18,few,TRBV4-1,CASSQGEVGTLTQETQYF,TGCGCCAGCAGCCAAGGCGAGGTGGGCACACTAACCCAAGAGACCCAGTACTTC
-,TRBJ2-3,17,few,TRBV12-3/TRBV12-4,CASRRGVRDPSTDTQYF,TGTGCCAGCAGGCGAGGAGTAAGGGACCCTAGCACAGATACGCAGTATTTT
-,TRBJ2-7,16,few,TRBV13,CASSLGAVSGSYEQYF,TGTGCCAGCAGCTTAGGTGCAGTCAGCGGATCCTACGAGCAGTACTTC
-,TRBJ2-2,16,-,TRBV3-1,CASSQEGTASTGELFF,TGTGCCAGCAGCCAAGAAGGGACCGCCTCCACCGGGGAGCTGTTTTTT
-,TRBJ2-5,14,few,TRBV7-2,CASSFLAILETQYF,TGTGCCAGCAGCTTTTTGGCCATTTTGGAGACCCAGTACTTC
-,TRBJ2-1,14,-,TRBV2,CASSERGIKLEQFF,TGTGCCAGCAGTGAAAGGGGGATAAAGCTAGAGCAGTTCTTC
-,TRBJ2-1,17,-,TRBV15,CATSGKLRDPLYNEQFF,TGTGCCACCAGCGGAAAACTCCGGGACCCCCTCTACAATGAGCAGTTCTTC
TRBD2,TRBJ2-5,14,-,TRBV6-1,CASSRTRGQETQYF,TGTGCCAGCAGCAGGACTAGAGGCCAAGAGACCCAGTACTTC
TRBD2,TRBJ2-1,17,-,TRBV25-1,CASSERLAGVGYNEQFF,TGTGCCAGCAGTGAACGACTAGCGGGAGTGGGATACAATGAGCAGTTCTTC
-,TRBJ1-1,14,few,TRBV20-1,CSANTARSVTEAFF,TGCAGTGCTAATACAGCGCGGTCCGTCACTGAAGCTTTCTTT
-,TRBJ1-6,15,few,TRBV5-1,CASSFWTSYNSPLHF,TGCGCCAGCAGCTTTTGGACGTCCTATAATTCACCCCTCCACTTT
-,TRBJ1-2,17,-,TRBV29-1,CSVDPRDAQWSHYGYTF,TGCAGCGTTGACCCGCGGGACGCCCAGTGGTCCCACTATGGCTACACCTTC
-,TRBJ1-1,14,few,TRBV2,CASSEVGKNTEAFF,TGTGCCAGCAGTGAAGTAGGAAAGAACACTGAAGCTTTCTTT
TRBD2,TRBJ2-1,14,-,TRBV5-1,CASSFGGGPNEQFF,TGCGCCAGCAGCTTTGGCGGGGGGCCAAATGAGCAGTTCTTC
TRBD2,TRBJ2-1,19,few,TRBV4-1,CASSQGLAGDKNSYNEQFF,TGCGCCAGCAGCCAAGGACTAGCGGGGGACAAAAACTCCTACAATGAGCAGTTCTTC
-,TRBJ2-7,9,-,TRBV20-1,CSGTCEQYF,TGCAGTGGGACATGCGAGCAGTACTTC
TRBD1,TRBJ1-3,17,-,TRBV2,CASSEQGQHWVGNTIYF,TGTGCCAGCAGTGAACAGGGACAGCATTGGGTGGGAAACACCATATATTTT
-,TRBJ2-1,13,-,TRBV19,CASAGPLYNEQFF,TGTGCCAGCGCGGGACCCCTCTACAATGAGCAGTTCTTC
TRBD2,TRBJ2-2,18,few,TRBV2,CASSKGTSGFIGTGELFF,TGTGCCAGCAGTAAAGGGACTAGCGGGTTCATTGGGACCGGGGAGCTGTTTTTT
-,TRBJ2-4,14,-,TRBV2,CASCHTWGKNIQYF,TGTGCCAGCTGCCATACCTGGGGCAAAAACATTCAGTACTTC
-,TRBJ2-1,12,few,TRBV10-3,CAINPGAGEQFF,TGTGCCATCAACCCTGGAGCGGGCGAGCAGTTCTTC
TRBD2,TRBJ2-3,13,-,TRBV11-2,CASSWGLDVTQYF,TGTGCCAGCAGCTGGGGACTAGATGTTACGCAGTATTTT
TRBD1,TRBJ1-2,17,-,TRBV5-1,CASSSRDRVVSPYGYTF,TGCGCCAGCAGCTCCCGGGACAGGGTTGTGAGTCCCTATGGCTACACCTTC
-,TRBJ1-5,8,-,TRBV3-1,CASRGGVF,TGTGCCAGCAGGGGAGGGGTTTTT
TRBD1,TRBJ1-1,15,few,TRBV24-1,CATSDPGQGGTEAFF,TGTGCCACCAGTGATCCGGGACAGGGTGGCACTGAAGCTTTCTTT